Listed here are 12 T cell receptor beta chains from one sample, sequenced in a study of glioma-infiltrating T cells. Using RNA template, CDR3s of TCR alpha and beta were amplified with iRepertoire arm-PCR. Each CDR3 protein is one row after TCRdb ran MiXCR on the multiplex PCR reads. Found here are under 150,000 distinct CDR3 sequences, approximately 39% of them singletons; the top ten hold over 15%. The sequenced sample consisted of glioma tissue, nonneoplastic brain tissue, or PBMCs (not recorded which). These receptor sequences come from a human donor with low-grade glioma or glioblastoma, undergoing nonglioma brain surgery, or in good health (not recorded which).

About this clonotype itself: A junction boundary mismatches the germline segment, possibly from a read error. CDR3 residues: CGARDPGSTEAFF. DNA of the CDR3: TGCGGTGCTAGAGATCCGGGGAGCACTGAAGCTTTCTTT. The J gene is TRBJ1-1, the V gene TRBV20-1; D is unresolved. The CDR3 length is 13 residues. From germline, CDR1 is DFQATT and CDR2 SNEGSKA (reference sequence).

The CDR3 coding sequence is TGCAGTGCTAGATTACAGGTGGGGAACACTGAAGCTTTCTTT. This sequence encodes CSARLQVGNTEAFF. The chain carries TRBV20-1 and TRBJ1-1; a weak D match, TRBD1 (5 bases). Germline lookup yields CDR1 DFQATT and CDR2 SNEGSKA (reference sequence). Trimming stripped 2 bases from V and 1 base from J, with 11 bases between. The CDR3 is 14 residues long.

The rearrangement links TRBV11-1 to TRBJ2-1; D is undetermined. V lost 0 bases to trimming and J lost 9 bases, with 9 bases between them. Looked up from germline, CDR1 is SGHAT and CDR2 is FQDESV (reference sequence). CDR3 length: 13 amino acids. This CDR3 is CASSLARRGEQFF. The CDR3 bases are TGTGCCAGCAGCTTAGCCAGACGAGGTGAGCAGTTCTTC.

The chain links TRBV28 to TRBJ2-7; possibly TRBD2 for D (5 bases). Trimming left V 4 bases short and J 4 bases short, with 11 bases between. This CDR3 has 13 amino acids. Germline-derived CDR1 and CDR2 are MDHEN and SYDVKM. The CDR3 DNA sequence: TGTGCCAGCAGTTCCCGGGATCCATACGAGCAGTACTTC. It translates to CASSSRDPYEQYF.

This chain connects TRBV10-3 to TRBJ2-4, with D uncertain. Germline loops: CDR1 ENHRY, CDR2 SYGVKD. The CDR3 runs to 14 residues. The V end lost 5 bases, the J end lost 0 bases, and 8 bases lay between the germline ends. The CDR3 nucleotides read TGTGCCATCAGTTACTCTCTAGCCAAAAACATTCAGTACTTC. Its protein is CAISYSLAKNIQYF.

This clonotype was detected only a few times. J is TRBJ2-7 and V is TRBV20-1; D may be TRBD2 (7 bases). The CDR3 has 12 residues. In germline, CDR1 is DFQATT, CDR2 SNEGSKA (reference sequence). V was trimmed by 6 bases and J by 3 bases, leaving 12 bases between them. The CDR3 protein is CSAGQRGYEQYF. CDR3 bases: TGCAGTGCAGGACAGCGGGGCTACGAGCAGTACTTC.

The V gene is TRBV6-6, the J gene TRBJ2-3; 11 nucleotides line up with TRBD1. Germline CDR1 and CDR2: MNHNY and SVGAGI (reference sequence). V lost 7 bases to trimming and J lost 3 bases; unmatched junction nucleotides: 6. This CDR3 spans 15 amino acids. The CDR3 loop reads CASIHRDRGTDTQYF. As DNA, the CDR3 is TGTGCCAGCATCCATCGGGACAGGGGGACAGATACGCAGTATTTT.

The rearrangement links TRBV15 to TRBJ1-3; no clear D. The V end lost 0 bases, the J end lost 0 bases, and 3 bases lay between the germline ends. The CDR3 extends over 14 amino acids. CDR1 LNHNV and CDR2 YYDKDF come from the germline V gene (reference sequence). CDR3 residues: CATSRDISGNTIYF. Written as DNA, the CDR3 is TGTGCCACCAGCAGAGACATCTCTGGAAACACCATATATTTT.

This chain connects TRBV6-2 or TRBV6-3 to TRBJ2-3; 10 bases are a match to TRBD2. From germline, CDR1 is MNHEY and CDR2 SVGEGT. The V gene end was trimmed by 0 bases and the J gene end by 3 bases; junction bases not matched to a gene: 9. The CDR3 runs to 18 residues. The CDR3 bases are TGTGCCAGCAGTTACTCGACGGGCCTAGCGGGGGTTACAGATACGCAGTATTTT. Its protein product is CASSYSTGLAGVTDTQYF.

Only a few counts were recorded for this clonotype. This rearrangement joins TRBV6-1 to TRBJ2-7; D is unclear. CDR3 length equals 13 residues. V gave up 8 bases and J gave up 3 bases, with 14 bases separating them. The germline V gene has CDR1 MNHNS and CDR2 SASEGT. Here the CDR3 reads CASVEGGLYEQYF. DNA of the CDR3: TGTGCCAGCGTGGAAGGTGGGCTCTACGAGCAGTACTTC.

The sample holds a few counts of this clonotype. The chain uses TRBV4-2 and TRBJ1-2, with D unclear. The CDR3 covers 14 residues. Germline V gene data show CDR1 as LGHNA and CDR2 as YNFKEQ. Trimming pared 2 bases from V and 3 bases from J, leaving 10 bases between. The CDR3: CASSQKRTDYGYTF. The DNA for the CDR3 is TGTGCCAGCAGCCAAAAAAGAACAGACTATGGCTACACCTTC.

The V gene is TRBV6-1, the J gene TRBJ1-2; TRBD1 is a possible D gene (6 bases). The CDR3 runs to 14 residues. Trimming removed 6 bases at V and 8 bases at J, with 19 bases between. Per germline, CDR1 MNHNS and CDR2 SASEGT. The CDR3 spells CASRPGGSQGGYTF. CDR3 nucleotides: TGTGCCAGCAGACCTGGGGGGAGCCAGGGGGGCTACACCTTC.